Below, 16 T cell receptor beta chains from the same sample are listed, as sequenced in a study of neurological immune-mediated disorders. TCRdb fed the 5' RACE reads into MiXCR, producing one record per CDR3 protein. Of tens of thousands of distinct CDR3 sequences listed, around 4% are singletons. The specimen was PBMCs. All receptors derive from a man over 45 with multiple sclerosis.

This clonotype appeared a few times. The gene calls are TRBV6-2 or TRBV6-3 and TRBJ1-1; D might be TRBD1 (6 bases). Trimming took off 6 bases at V and 1 base at J, with 12 bases between the two ends. This CDR3 has 14 residues. From germline, CDR1 is MNHEY and CDR2 SVGEGT. Written as DNA, the CDR3 is TGTGCCAGCAGAAAGACAGGAGAGAACACTGAAGCTTTCTTT. This translates into CASRKTGENTEAFF.

This clonotype was picked up many times. This chain connects TRBV5-1 to TRBJ2-7; 9 bases agree with TRBD1. Trimming cost V 4 bases and J 4 bases; bases outside gene matches: 9. The CDR3 totals 15 residues. CDR1 and CDR2 (germline): SGHRS, YFSETQ. The CDR3: CASSLTGGRTYEQYF. DNA of the CDR3: TGCGCCAGCAGCCTCACAGGGGGCCGGACGTACGAGCAGTACTTC. The variable domain in full, with the rest retrieved from reference TRBV5-1 and TRBJ2-7, is KAGVTQTPRYLIKTRGQQVTLSCSPISGHRSVSWYQQTPGQGLQFLFEYFSETQRNKGNFPGRFSGRQFSNSRSEMNVSTLELGDSALYLCASSLTGGRTYEQYFGPGTRLTVT.

The sample holds many counts of this clonotype. The chain is built from TRBV6-2 or TRBV6-3 and TRBJ2-7, with 9 bases that match TRBD1. This CDR3 contains 15 residues. J was trimmed by 5 bases and V by 9 bases; bases with no gene match: 14. Germline V gene data show CDR1 as MNHEY and CDR2 as SVGEGT. The CDR3 sequence is CASNNRGLYLHEQYF. The CDR3 coding sequence is TGTGCCAGTAATAACAGGGGGCTCTATCTCCACGAGCAGTACTTC.

In this sample, this clonotype turned up a few times. The chain has TRBV2 and TRBJ2-3; 9 nucleotides align to TRBD2. Germline-derived CDR1 and CDR2 are SNHLY and FYNNEI. The CDR3 contains 15 residues. V gave up 2 bases and J gave up 11 bases; unmatched junction bases: 11. Here the CDR3 DNA reads TGTGCCAGCAGTGAACTAGGGACTAGCTCAAGGCGGCAGTATTTT. Translation gives CASSELGTSSRRQYF.

This clonotype was detected ten times or more. J is TRBJ2-7 and V is TRBV21-1; TRBD1 is taken as the D call from the table, unchecked against the DNA. TRBV21-1 is classified as a pseudogene. The CDR3 loop spans 14 amino acids. In nucleotides, the CDR3 is TGTGCCAGCAGCCTTCGACAGGGGGCGTCCGAGCAGTACTTC. Its protein is CASSLRQGASEQYF.

This clonotype was seen repeatedly, ten times or more. The V and J genes are TRBV29-1 and TRBJ2-1; weak D call: TRBD1 (5 bases). This CDR3 region has 15 residues. V lost 4 bases, J lost 4 bases, and 17 bases lay in between. Germline V gives CDR1 SQVTM, CDR2 ANQGSEA. The CDR3 nucleotides read TGCAGCGTTGTAGGGGTCCAAGGCATTTACAATGAGCAGTTCTTC. This encodes CSVVGVQGIYNEQFF.

This clonotype was detected ten times or more. The chain is built from TRBV7-9 and TRBJ2-3; D gene unclear. V gave up 5 bases and J gave up 0 bases, with 15 bases separating them. The CDR3 runs to 16 residues. CDR1 is SEHNR and CDR2 is FQNEAQ in the germline V gene (reference sequence). The CDR3 bases are TGTGCCAGCAGCCTAAGGACCGCCTTTAGCACAGATACGCAGTATTTT. As protein: CASSLRTAFSTDTQYF. Using reference TRBV7-9 and TRBJ2-3 for the parts outside the CDR3, the full variable domain is DTGVSQNPRHKITKRGQNVTFRCDPISEHNRLYWYRQTLGQGPEFLTYFQNEAQLEKSRLLSDRFSAERPKGSFSTLEIQRTEQGDSAMYLCASSLRTAFSTDTQYFGPGTRLTVL.

The chain couples TRBV20-1 to TRBJ2-7; D is undetermined. Germline CDR1 is DFQATT and CDR2 is SNEGSKA (reference sequence). The CDR3 totals 15 residues. Trimming pared 0 bases from V and 2 bases from J, leaving 14 bases between. The CDR3 DNA follows: TGCAGTGCTAGAGATCTTGCAGGAGAGACCTACGAGCAGTACTTC. Translating gives CSARDLAGETYEQYF.

This clonotype was counted only a few times. The genes are TRBV2 and TRBJ1-2; TRBD1 is a possible D gene (6 bases). In germline, CDR1 is SNHLY, CDR2 FYNNEI. This CDR3 is 15 amino acids long. The V end was cut by 7 bases, the J end by 2 bases, with 17 bases between. In DNA, the CDR3 is TGTGCCAGCAAAAACAGGGACGCGGGGAACTATGGCTACACCTTC. This encodes CASKNRDAGNYGYTF. Variable domain in full (rest from reference TRBV2 and TRBJ1-2): EPEVTQTPSHQVTQMGQEVILRCVPISNHLYFYWYRQILGQKVEFLVSFYNNEISEKSEIFDDQFSVERPDGSNFTLKIRSTKLEDSAMYFCASKNRDAGNYGYTFGSGTRLTVV.

In this sample, this clonotype turned up many times. The chain's CDR3 is CASSLGGAAKNIQYF. CDR3 in DNA: TGTGCCAGCAGCTTAGGAGGGGCAGCCAAAAACATTCAGTACTTC. V is TRBV7-2 and J is TRBJ2-4; the D gene could be TRBD1 or TRBD2 (5 bases each). This CDR3 is built from 15 residues. Germline V gene sequence: CDR1 SGHTA, CDR2 FQGNSA. V shed 1 base and J shed 0 bases, with 7 bases lying between them. Using reference TRBV7-2 and TRBJ2-4 for the parts outside the CDR3, the full variable domain is GAGVSQSPSNKVTEKGKDVELRCDPISGHTALYWYRQSLGQGLEFLIYFQGNSAPDKSGLPSDRFSAERTGGSVSTLTIQRTQQEDSAVYLCASSLGGAAKNIQYFGAGTRLSVL.

In this sample, this clonotype turned up many times. This chain joins TRBV7-9 and TRBJ2-1, with 7 bases fitting TRBD2. This CDR3 comprises 14 residues. CDR1 and CDR2 (germline): SEHNR, FQNEAQ (reference sequence). Trimming removed 3 bases from V and 5 bases from J; junction bases left unmatched: 4. CDR3 amino acids: CASSFAGDDNEQFF. The DNA for the CDR3 is TGTGCCAGCAGCTTTGCGGGGGACGACAATGAGCAGTTCTTC.

The table lists this clonotype with many counts. This chain uses TRBV5-1 with TRBJ2-5; D gene unclear. Germline assignment: CDR1 SGHRS and CDR2 YFSETQ. V lost 3 bases to trimming and J lost 1 base, with 1 base between them. The CDR3 spans 11 residues. The CDR3 here is CASSSQETQYF. CDR3 DNA sequence: TGCGCCAGCAGCTCCCAAGAGACCCAGTACTTC.

The chain is built from TRBV5-1 and TRBJ2-3, with 11 bases that match TRBD1. After removal of 4 bases from V and 4 bases from J, the junction contained 2 bases not matched to a gene. The CDR3 runs 14 residues. Germline values: CDR1 SGHRS, CDR2 YFSETQ. This chain's CDR3 is CASSPGQGADTQYF. The CDR3 region has the DNA TGCGCCAGCAGCCCGGGACAGGGGGCAGATACGCAGTATTTT. Complete variable domain (other parts from reference TRBV5-1 and TRBJ2-3): KAGVTQTPRYLIKTRGQQVTLSCSPISGHRSVSWYQQTPGQGLQFLFEYFSETQRNKGNFPGRFSGRQFSNSRSEMNVSTLELGDSALYLCASSPGQGADTQYFGPGTRLTVL.

The sample holds many counts of this clonotype. The chain links TRBV12-3 or TRBV12-4 to TRBJ2-7; tentatively, D is TRBD1 or TRBD2 (5 bases each). Trimming took off 5 bases at V and 3 bases at J, with 11 bases between the two ends. The CDR3 length is 13 residues. The CDR3: CASSQGPYYEQYF. The CDR3 nucleotides are TGTGCCAGCAGTCAGGGACCCTACTACGAGCAGTACTTC.

This clonotype was recorded at least ten times. The V call is TRBV12-3 or TRBV12-4, the J call TRBJ2-5; D uncertain. V lost 5 bases and J 1 base, leaving 8 bases between the germline ends. CDR3 length: 13 residues. The DNA for the CDR3 is TGTGCCAGCAGTGCCTTTCTCCAAGAGACCCAGTACTTC. This encodes CASSAFLQETQYF.

This clonotype was recorded at least ten times. This sequence joins TRBV6-5 and TRBJ2-1; D gene ambiguous. The CDR3 spans 16 residues. Germline CDR1 reads MNHEY; CDR2 reads SVGAGI. Trimming stripped 4 bases from V and 4 bases from J, with 17 bases between. The CDR3 is CASSLTGGRSYNEQFF. The DNA of the CDR3 is TGTGCCAGCAGTTTAACTGGTGGCAGGAGTTACAATGAGCAGTTCTTC.